Following are 4 T cell receptor beta chains from one sample sequenced in a study. Adaptor-ligated barcode primers were used to amplify TRBV12-4/TRBJ1-2 clonotypes. TCRdb re-analysed the multiplex PCR reads in MiXCR, keeping a single row per CDR3 protein. This table holds several hundred distinct CDR3 sequences, 3.3% found once. Sequencing used naive CD4+ T cells sorted from blood. Stated subset: naive CD4+ T cells, CD4+CD45RA+CD25-. All receptors derive from a female donor with breast cancer.

This clonotype ranks as large. The chain uses TRBV12-3 or TRBV12-4 and TRBJ1-2, with 7 bases aligning to TRBD1. V gave up 7 bases and J gave up 7 bases; unmatched junction bases: 9. CDR3 length equals 13 residues. The CDR3 loop reads CASTLTGAGGYTF. The CDR3 DNA sequence: TGTGCCAGCACCTTAACAGGGGCGGGTGGCTACACCTTC.

Within the sample, this clonotype is medium-sized. V and J are TRBV12-3 or TRBV12-4 and TRBJ1-2; maybe TRBD1 (6 bases). V shed 3 bases and J shed 6 bases, with 11 bases lying between them. This CDR3 contains 13 residues. The CDR3 DNA is TGTGCCAGCAGTTTGCGACAGGTCGATGGCTACACCTTC. Protein sequence: CASSLRQVDGYTF.

By share, this clonotype counts as medium-sized. The J gene is TRBJ1-2, the V gene TRBV12-3 or TRBV12-4; D call uncertain. Trimming left V 6 bases short and J 8 bases short, with 22 bases between. The length of the CDR3 is 15 residues. DNA for the CDR3: TGTGCCAGCAGCCCCTCCATGGGAATAGAACGAGGCTACACCTTC. Protein: CASSPSMGIERGYTF.

In its sample, this clonotype is medium-sized (0.01 to 0.1%). The chain links TRBV12-3 or TRBV12-4 to TRBJ1-2, with 7 positions matching TRBD1. The CDR3 is 13 amino acids. The V gene end was trimmed by 10 bases and the J gene end by 4 bases; junction bases not matched to a gene: 9. The CDR3 DNA follows: TGTGCCACCACCCAGGGGACAGTCTATGGCTACACCTTC. Its translation is CATTQGTVYGYTF.